A single sample is the source of the 7 T cell receptor beta chains below, sequenced in a study of blood T cells in healthy people across ages. With a J-beta primer mix and a sample-barcoded 5' primer, a second PCR ran about 7 to 12 cycles. TCRdb fed the 5' RACE reads into MiXCR, producing one record per CDR3 protein. The sample lists fewer than 600,000 distinct CDR3 sequences, roughly a quarter seen once, with 3% to 4% in the top ten. The same data also contributed to another study, on T cells of mothers and their children.

Material: blood. The receptor set was obtained from a boy aged 2 to 10 in good health.

As regards this clonotype: The junction shows a germline mismatch at one end, possibly a read error. The V gene is TRBV7-8, the J gene TRBJ2-1; D may be TRBD2 (5 bases). Germline lookup yields CDR1 SGHVS and CDR2 FQNEAQ. The CDR3 is 15 amino acids. This CDR3 is CASSLPRTGFDEQFF. DNA of the CDR3: TGCGCCAGCAGCTTACCAAGGACTGGTTTCGATGAGCAGTTCTTC.

This clonotype was detected a few times. The chain has TRBV20-1 and TRBJ2-7, with D tentatively TRBD1 (6 bases). Germline CDR1 is DFQATT and CDR2 is SNEGSKA (reference sequence). The ends were cut back, 3 bases at V and 7 bases at J, with 22 bases in the middle. The CDR3 runs to 15 residues. The CDR3 region has the DNA TGCAGTGCTAGCAGCACAACGGGACACCTTGGAGAGCAGTACTTC. It specifies CSASSTTGHLGEQYF.

The chain employs TRBV18 and TRBJ1-6; TRBD1 is a possible D gene (5 bases). CDR1 KGHSH and CDR2 LQKENI come from the germline V gene. The CDR3 is 15 amino acids. Trimming removed 5 bases at V and 7 bases at J, with 15 bases between. This CDR3 reads CASSSTGLINSPLHF. Written as DNA, the CDR3 is TGTGCCAGCTCATCTACAGGATTGATCAATTCACCCCTCCACTTT.

V is TRBV27 and J is TRBJ2-1, with D possibly matching TRBD2 (6 bases). CDR3 length equals 15 residues. Looked up from germline, CDR1 is MNHEY and CDR2 is SMNVEV (reference sequence). Trimming shortened V by 4 bases and J by 3 bases, and 13 bases separated the two germline ends. CDR3 in amino acids: CASSYRELGYNEQFF. The CDR3 bases are TGTGCCAGCAGTTATCGGGAGCTCGGCTACAATGAGCAGTTCTTC.

The V and J genes are TRBV13 and TRBJ1-2; D unresolved. Trimming cost V 5 bases and J 10 bases, with 14 bases left between them. The CDR3 sequence is 12 residues long. In germline, CDR1 is PRHDT, CDR2 FYEKMQ (reference sequence). The CDR3: CASSLTASDYTF. Written as DNA, the CDR3 is TGTGCCAGCAGCCTCACCGCCTCAGACTACACCTTC.

A note on this clonotype: A much larger clone lies a single base off, so this may be a read error. This chain connects TRBV7-2 to TRBJ2-5, with D perhaps being TRBD1 or TRBD2 (5 bases each). V was trimmed by 5 bases and J by 4 bases, leaving 17 bases between them. Per the germline V gene, CDR1 is SGHTA and CDR2 is FQGNSA. The CDR3 totals 15 residues. This CDR3 reads CASSQLVGVSETQYF. The CDR3 DNA reads as TGTGCCAGCAGCCAACTAGTGGGGGTTTCAGAGACCCAGTACTTC. The full variable domain, rest sourced from reference TRBV7-2 and TRBJ2-5, is GAGVSQSPSNKVTEKGKDVELRCDPISGHTALYWYRQSLGQGLEFLIYFQGNSAPDKSGLPSDRFSAERTGGSVSTLTIQRTQQEDSAVYLCASSQLVGVSETQYFGPGTRLLVL.

This clonotype was counted a few times. The chain employs TRBV19 and TRBJ1-1, with a tentative D call TRBD1 (6 bases). From germline, CDR1 is LNHDA and CDR2 SQIVND (reference sequence). V lost 6 bases and J 0 bases, leaving 14 bases between the germline ends. The CDR3 sequence is 15 residues long. CDR3 residues: CASSTGTLMNTEAFF. In nucleotides, the CDR3 is TGTGCCAGTAGCACCGGGACACTTATGAACACTGAAGCTTTCTTT.